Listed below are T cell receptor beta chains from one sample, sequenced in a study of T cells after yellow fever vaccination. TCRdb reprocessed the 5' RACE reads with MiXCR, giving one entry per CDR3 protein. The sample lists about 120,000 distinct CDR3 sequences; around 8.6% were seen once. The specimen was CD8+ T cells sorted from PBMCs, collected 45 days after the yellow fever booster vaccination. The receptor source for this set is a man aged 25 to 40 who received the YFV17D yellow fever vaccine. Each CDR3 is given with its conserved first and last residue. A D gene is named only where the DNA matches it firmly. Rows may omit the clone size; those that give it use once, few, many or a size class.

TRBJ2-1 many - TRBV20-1 TGCAGTGCACCGGGCAATGAGCAGTTCTTC CSAPGNEQFF
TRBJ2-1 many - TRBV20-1 TGCAGTGCTATGGACTACTCCTACAATGAGCAGTTCTTC CSAMDYSYNEQFF
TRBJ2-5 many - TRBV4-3 TGCGCCAGCAGCCAAGATACTGGACTGGCGGAGACCCAGTACTTC CASSQDTGLAETQYF
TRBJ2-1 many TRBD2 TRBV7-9 TGTGCCAGCAGCCAAAGCGGGAGTTTCAATGAGCAGTTCTTC CASSQSGSFNEQFF
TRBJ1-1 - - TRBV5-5 TGTGCCAGCAGCTCAGACAGGTCCACTGAAGCTTTCTTT CASSSDRSTEAFF
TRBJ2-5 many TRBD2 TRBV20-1 TGCAGTGCTATCACTAGCGGGATTCAAGAGACCCAGTACTTC CSAITSGIQETQYF
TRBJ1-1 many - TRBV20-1 TGCAGTGCCCGCCGGGGGGGGCCCATGAACACTGAAGCTTTCTTT CSARRGGPMNTEAFF
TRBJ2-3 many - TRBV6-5 TGTGCCAGCAGTTATGGACAACCCCCAGATACGCAGTATTTT CASSYGQPPDTQYF
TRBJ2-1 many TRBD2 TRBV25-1 TGTGCCAGCAGTGTTGCGGGGGGTGAGCAGTTCTTC CASSVAGGEQFF
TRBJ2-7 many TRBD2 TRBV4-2 TGTGCCAGCAGCCGAGCCGGGGGGACTAGGGATGTTTACGAGCAGTACTTC CASSRAGGTRDVYEQYF
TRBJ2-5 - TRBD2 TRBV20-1 TGCAGCAAGACTAGCGGGAGAGGTTGGAACCAAGAGACCCAGTACTTC CSKTSGRGWNQETQYF